These T cell receptor beta chains were read from a single sample in a study of T cells after yellow fever vaccination. TCRdb re-called the 5' RACE reads through MiXCR, storing one row per CDR3 protein. The table shows around 200,000 distinct CDR3 sequences, with about 11% occurring only once. Here the sequenced sample was CD8+ T cells sorted from PBMCs, taken 15 days after the yellow fever booster vaccination. The receptors come from a man aged 18 to 30 who received the YFV17D yellow fever vaccine. CDR3s include the opening cysteine and the closing phenylalanine or tryptophan. The D gene is left open where the match is weak. The listing skips clone size in some rows; elsewhere it reads once, few, many or a size class.

TRBV6-1	few	.	TRBJ2-7	CASSERLLPYEQYF	TGTGCCAGCAGTGAAAGACTATTACCCTACGAGCAGTACTTC
TRBV7-9	few	.	TRBJ1-4	CASSLEQRNEKLFF	TGTGCCAGCAGCTTAGAACAGCGTAATGAAAAACTGTTTTTT
TRBV4-1	few	.	TRBJ2-6	CASTRLHSGANVLTF	TGCGCCAGCACCCGACTCCACTCTGGGGCCAACGTCCTGACTTTC
TRBV5-1	many	.	TRBJ2-7	CASSSRTAQPSYEQYF	TGCGCCAGCAGCTCGAGGACAGCACAGCCCTCCTACGAGCAGTACTTC
TRBV13	few	TRBD1	TRBJ1-2	CASSSGQIDYGYTF	TGTGCCAGCAGCTCGGGACAGATTGACTATGGCTACACCTTC
TRBV7-9	.	TRBD1	TRBJ2-7	CASSLAQGQGAKEQYF	TGTGCCAGCAGCTTAGCGCAAGGACAGGGGGCTAAAGAGCAGTACTTC
TRBV12-3/TRBV12-4	few	.	TRBJ2-1	CASSSRVLNEQFF	TGTGCCAGCAGTTCCAGGGTCCTAAATGAGCAGTTCTTC
TRBV9	.	.	TRBJ1-5	CASSVGRANQPQHF	TGTGCCAGCAGCGTAGGCAGGGCAAATCAGCCCCAGCATTTT
TRBV6-2/TRBV6-3	few	.	TRBJ2-3	CASSAGVTATDTQYF	TGTGCCAGCAGCGCCGGGGTTACAGCCACAGATACGCAGTATTTT
TRBV15	.	.	TRBJ1-4	CATSRDPGANEKLFF	TGTGCCACCAGCAGAGATCCGGGGGCGAATGAAAAACTGTTTTTT
TRBV18	.	.	TRBJ1-1	CASSRTLEAFF	TGTGCCAGCTCACGGACTTTAGAAGCTTTCTTT
TRBV11-2	.	TRBD1	TRBJ1-5	CASSIGQGRGQPQHF	TGTGCCAGCAGCATCGGACAGGGGAGGGGTCAGCCCCAGCATTTT
TRBV7-2	.	.	TRBJ2-3	CASSPAARTGDTQYF	TGTGCCAGCAGCCCAGCGGCCCGGACCGGAGATACGCAGTATTTT
TRBV6-5	many	.	TRBJ2-5	CATQGGASEETQYF	TGTGCCACCCAGGGGGGGGCGTCCGAAGAGACCCAGTACTTC
TRBV7-9	.	TRBD2	TRBJ2-1	CASSPRTSGYSYNEQFF	TGTGCCAGCAGCCCAAGGACTAGCGGATATTCCTACAATGAGCAGTTCTTC
TRBV19	.	.	TRBJ1-1	CASLTGPNTEAFF	TGTGCCAGCCTAACGGGGCCGAACACTGAAGCTTTCTTT
TRBV7-2	.	TRBD2	TRBJ2-1	CASSFPSGRNNEQFF	TGTGCCAGCAGCTTTCCTAGCGGGAGAAACAATGAGCAGTTCTTC
TRBV4-1	few	TRBD2	TRBJ2-1	CASSPQLAGGDEQFF	TGCGCCAGCAGCCCCCAACTAGCGGGGGGCGATGAGCAGTTCTTC
TRBV3-1	.	TRBD1	TRBJ2-7	CASSQRYRQGGEQYF	TGTGCCAGCAGCCAACGGTACCGACAGGGGGGAGAGCAGTACTTC
TRBV7-3	few	TRBD2	TRBJ2-1	CASSKLAGAYNEQFF	TGTGCCAGCAGCAAACTAGCGGGGGCTTACAATGAGCAGTTCTTC
TRBV20-1	.	.	TRBJ2-1	CSARGSGNNEQFF	TGCAGTGCTAGAGGGTCGGGCAACAATGAGCAGTTCTTC
TRBV7-9	few	TRBD1	TRBJ2-1	CASSQGQGFWDEQFF	TGTGCCAGCAGCCAGGGACAGGGGTTCTGGGATGAGCAGTTCTTC